The present entry profiles one TCR beta chain with its context. Its antigen is still unknown. CD45RO-CCR7+CD27+CD95- marked naive CD8+ T cells. This sample is part of a study of CXCR3-negative and CXCR3-positive naive CD8 T cells. Study-level results: With surface CD5 comparable between naive subsets, TCR strength was estimated using properties derived from the TRB CDR3. Cryopreserved cells showed partially decreased CXCR3 expression, and most assays used fresh PBMCs. Naive cells that were CXCR3-positive had more hydrophobic TRB CDR3s (compared with CXCR3-negative naive cells). For naive cells, CXCR3-negative and CXCR3-positive subsets had similar TRBV-TRBJ usage; for memory cells, usage differed.

Carrying UMI labels, the TRB cDNA libraries were prepared through 5' RACE. Following a re-call of the 5' RACE reads, TCRdb has one entry per CDR3 protein and lacks DNA. This table holds 150,000 to 180,000 distinct CDR3 sequences. Sequencing input: naive CXCR3+ CD8+ T cells from blood. Subset denoted: CD45RO-CCR7+CD27+CD95- naive CD8+ T cells expressing CXCR3 (TNR3+). The clonotype was recovered from a human donor in good health. Some clones in this sample may be carry-over from other donors' samples.

Here the CDR3 reads CASSPLGGPEWNEQFF. V gene TRBV18 combines with J gene TRBJ2-1; the D gene TCRdb calls, TRBD1, cannot be checked with no DNA. This CDR3 region has 16 residues. Germline V gene sequence: CDR1 KGHSH, CDR2 LQKENI.